This is a list of T cell receptor beta chains from one sample in a study of T cell responses to AZD1222 COVID-19 vaccine. Method: immunoSEQ multiplex PCR; TCRdb's copy keeps in-frame clones and lacks some. This table holds fewer than 120,000 clones, nearly 90% found once. Source: peripheral blood, taken on day 0 of AZD1222 vaccination. The receptors were gathered from an adult in good health. CDR3s include the opening cysteine and the closing phenylalanine or tryptophan. Each record gives: CDR3 length, J gene, clone size, D gene, V gene, CDR3 DNA, CDR3 protein. A D gene is named only where the DNA matches it firmly. Clone size, where shown, is once, few, many, or a class for clones that have expanded.

>15|TRBJ1-5|NA|NA|TRBV30
TGTGCCTGGAGTGTACGAGTTGGGAGCAATCAGCCCCAGCATTTT
CAWSVRVGSNQPQHF
>15|TRBJ1-3|NA|NA|TRBV6-1
TGTGCCAGCAGTGAGGAACGGAGCTCTGGAAACACCATATATTTT
CASSEERSSGNTIYF
>12|TRBJ1-2|NA|NA|TRBV5-6
TGTGCCAGCAGCTGGGGAAGGGGTGGCTACACCTTC
CASSWGRGGYTF
>13|TRBJ2-5|NA|NA|TRBV18
TGTGCCAGCTCACCATCAGGGTCTGAGACCCAGTACTTC
CASSPSGSETQYF
>13|TRBJ2-2|once|TRBD1|TRBV29-1
TGCAGCGTTGGGACAGGGGGCGGCGGGGAGCTGTTTTTT
CSVGTGGGGELFF
>13|TRBJ2-7|NA|NA|TRBV7-2
TGTGCCAGCAGCTCGGATCACTCCTACGAGCAGTACTTC
CASSSDHSYEQYF
>15|TRBJ2-4|NA|NA|TRBV28
TGTGCCAGCAGCTCCTTAACGGGAGAGGGAAACATTCAGTACTTC
CASSSLTGEGNIQYF
>17|TRBJ2-7|few|NA|TRBV11-2
TGTGCCAGCAGCCCCGGCCCTCCGGGACTGGGCACCTACGAGCAGTACTTC
CASSPGPPGLGTYEQYF
>15|TRBJ1-1|NA|NA|TRBV7-9
TGTGCCAGCAGCTTAGGCTGGGTCGTCGAGGCTGAAGCTTTCTTT
CASSLGWVVEAEAFF
>12|TRBJ2-7|once|NA|TRBV19
TGTGCCAGTAGTTGGGGGGAGAACGAGCAGTACTTC
CASSWGENEQYF
>14|TRBJ1-6|NA|NA|TRBV29-1
TGCAGCGTCCAATCGACCGGAGATAATTCACCCCTCCACTTT
CSVQSTGDNSPLHF
>10|TRBJ2-7|NA|NA|TRBV11-2
TGTGCCAGCAGCTATGTTGAGCAGTACTTC
CASSYVEQYF
>15|TRBJ2-1|NA|NA|TRBV28
TGTGCCAGCGCCCCCTCTTCGGACAGCTTGGCTGAGCAGTTCTTC
CASAPSSDSLAEQFF
>16|TRBJ1-1|once|TRBD1|TRBV5-6
TGTGCCAGCAGCTCAACTGGGACAGGGCCCCGGACTGAAGCTTTCTTT
CASSSTGTGPRTEAFF